The T cell receptor beta chain described here comes from a study of CD8 T cells in ankylosing spondylitis. Overall study findings and caveats: A TCR beta motif made of about 8 highly homologous variants seemed typical of ankylosing spondylitis blood.

This clonotype was detected a few times. Its specificity is not known. As the method for making TCR beta libraries, quantitative 5'-RACE with molecular barcodes was used. TCRdb re-called the 5' RACE reads with MiXCR, one entry per CDR3 protein. The table includes hundreds of thousands of distinct CDR3 sequences, about 11% detected once. Germline V CDR1 and CDR2: DFQATT, SNEGSKA (reference sequence). The CDR3 spans 16 residues. V was cut by 6 bases and J by 1 base, with 19 bases left in between. What was sequenced was blood, either unsorted or a sorted T cell fraction (not recorded which). J is TRBJ1-3 and V is TRBV20-1; tentative D call: TRBD1 (6 bases). The source of this sequence is a male donor with ankylosing spondylitis. CDR3 coding DNA: TGCAGTGCGCTGGACAGCATGGTCCCTTCTGGAAACACCATATATTTT. Translating gives CSALDSMVPSGNTIYF.